One and the same sample provided the 13 T cell receptor beta chains below, sequenced in a study of blood T cell repertoires in COVID-19. Some clones are missing from TCRdb's copy, which holds only in-frame ones; the method was immunoSEQ multiplex PCR. The sample carries under 60,000 clones, approximately 80% recorded once. Sequenced material: peripheral blood. The receptors stem from a man aged 60-69 years with acute or convalescent COVID-19.

About this clone itself: An end of the junction differs from the germline gene, which may be a read error. This sequence joins TRBV11-3 and TRBJ2-1; D may be TRBD2 (5 bases). The CDR3 loop spans 11 amino acids. In germline, CDR1 is SGHNT, CDR2 YENEEA. The chain's CDR3 is CASSGGVGLVF. CDR3 nucleotides: TGTGCCAGCAGCGGAGGTGTAGGTCTGGTCTTC.

The rearrangement joins TRBV30 to TRBJ2-1, with 12 bases fitting TRBD2. The V and J ends lost 3 bases and 0 bases, in that order; junction bases with no gene match: 12. CDR3 length equals 19 residues. CDR1 and CDR2 (germline): GTSNPN, SVGIG (reference sequence). CDR3: CAWSVYWTSGVRSYNEQFF. The CDR3 DNA is TGTGCCTGGAGCGTATATTGGACTAGCGGGGTCCGCTCCTACAATGAGCAGTTCTTC.

This clone appeared once. The genes are TRBV7-6 and TRBJ1-3; tentatively, D is TRBD1 (6 bases). Germline values: CDR1 SGHVS, CDR2 FNYEAQ. Between the trimmed V and J ends, which lost 1 base and 3 bases, there was a span of 13 bases. The CDR3 extends over 16 amino acids. The CDR3 is CASSLGYRADGNTIYF. Here the CDR3 DNA reads TGTGCCAGCAGCTTAGGTTACAGGGCAGATGGAAACACCATATATTTT.

This chain joins TRBV9 and TRBJ1-1; D call uncertain. This CDR3 is built from 14 residues. Trimming pared 0 bases from V and 1 base from J, leaving 7 bases between. The germline CDR1 and CDR2 sequences are SGDLS and YYNGEE. CDR3 region: CASSVGAGNTEAFF. CDR3 coding DNA: TGTGCCAGCAGCGTAGGCGCGGGGAACACTGAAGCTTTCTTT.

The rearrangement joins TRBV30 to TRBJ2-1, with 9 bases lining up with TRBD2. V shed 2 bases, J shed 5 bases, and the junction held 7 bases outside the gene matches. This CDR3 contains 15 residues. Germline V gene sequence: CDR1 GTSNPN, CDR2 SVGIG (reference sequence). CDR3 in amino acids: CAWSFGTSYNNEQFF. The CDR3 DNA is TGTGCCTGGAGTTTCGGGACTAGCTATAACAATGAGCAGTTCTTC.

The chain carries TRBV5-1 and TRBJ2-2; 8 positions match TRBD1. There are 16 residues in the CDR3. Germline CDR1 SGHRS, CDR2 YFSETQ. V lost 5 bases and J lost 0; bases outside the gene matches: 6. The CDR3 is CASSLSDRANTGELFF. The DNA of the CDR3 is TGCGCCAGCAGTCTTTCGGACAGGGCGAACACCGGGGAGCTGTTTTTT.

The chain uses TRBV7-9 and TRBJ2-1, with 9 positions matching TRBD1. CDR3 length: 16 amino acids. Germline loops: CDR1 SEHNR, CDR2 FQNEAQ (reference sequence). V lost 1 base, J lost 6 bases, and 7 bases stayed unmatched. CDR3 loop: CASSLGPTGGFNEQFF. The DNA of the CDR3 is TGTGCCAGCAGCTTAGGTCCGACAGGGGGTTTCAATGAGCAGTTCTTC.

This chain uses TRBV15 with TRBJ1-3, with D possibly matching TRBD1 (5 bases). CDR3 size: 16 residues. V was clipped by 9 bases and J by 1 base, with 19 bases between them. Germline CDR1 reads LNHNV; CDR2 reads YYDKDF (reference sequence). The CDR3: CATEGGGSGSGNTIYF. CDR3 sequence (DNA): TGTGCCACAGAGGGCGGGGGATCGGGGTCTGGAAACACCATATATTTT.

The chain joins TRBV7-2 to TRBJ1-1; D perhaps matches TRBD1 (5 bases). Trimming cost V 5 bases and J 6 bases, with 13 bases left between them. The germline CDR1 and CDR2 sequences are SGHTA and FQGNSA. CDR3 length: 13 residues. The CDR3 spells CASSGSGRAEAFF. The CDR3 nucleotides are TGTGCCAGCAGCGGATCAGGCAGGGCTGAAGCTTTCTTT.

V gene TRBV7-2 combines with J gene TRBJ2-1; 8 nucleotides agree with TRBD2. This CDR3 contains 15 residues. CDR1 and CDR2 from the germline V gene are SGHTA and FQGNSA. The junction had 10 bases not matched to a gene; V was cut back by 2 bases and J by 10 bases. This CDR3 is CASSLKAGGSREQFF. CDR3 bases: TGTGCCAGCAGCTTAAAGGCGGGGGGAAGTCGGGAGCAGTTCTTC.

V gene TRBV7-9 combines with J gene TRBJ1-2; no clear D. The CDR3 is 15 amino acids. V lost 5 bases and J lost 5, with 18 bases in between. CDR1 is SEHNR, CDR2 FQNEAQ, per germline (reference sequence). The CDR3 DNA follows: TGTGCCAGCAGCCCATCATTCACAGCCTCTTATGGCTACACCTTC. It yields the protein CASSPSFTASYGYTF.

The chain couples TRBV21-1 to TRBJ1-4; TRBD1, the table's D call, lacks a check against the DNA. TRBV21-1 is designated a pseudogene. CDR3 length equals 18 residues. In DNA, the CDR3 is TGTGCCAGCACCATGGGACAGGGAGGTAAGTGTGGTAATGAAAAACTGTTTTTT. Residues: CASTMGQGGKCGNEKLFF.

The genes are TRBV4-2 and TRBJ1-1, with 7 nucleotides matching TRBD1. This CDR3 is built from 16 residues. CDR1 is LGHNA and CDR2 is YNFKEQ in the germline V gene. V was clipped by 0 bases and J by 1 base; unmatched bases: 5. The chain's CDR3 is CASSQDGGGWNTEAFF. As DNA, the CDR3 is TGTGCCAGCAGCCAAGACGGAGGGGGCTGGAACACTGAAGCTTTCTTT.